Listed below are T cell receptor beta chains from one sample, sequenced in a study of shared clonotypes between healthy human individuals. The assay was immunoSEQ multiplex PCR, and TCRdb's table has in-frame clones only and misses some. The sample has more than 2 million clones, about 94% seen once. The specimen was naive CD8+ T cells from PBMCs. Receptors originate from a man in his late teens or twenties in good health. Some clones in this sample may be carry-over from other donors' samples. Both conserved end residues are part of each CDR3. The order of the fields is J gene, V gene, CDR3 protein.

j_call: TRBJ2-5
v_call: TRBV28
cdr3_aa: CASSFGGFPQETQYF

j_call: TRBJ2-2
v_call: TRBV7-3
cdr3_aa: CASSSPSPRGTGELFF

j_call: TRBJ2-1
v_call: TRBV2
cdr3_aa: CASSEWGIEQFF

j_call: TRBJ1-2
v_call: TRBV5-1
cdr3_aa: CASSLQGARGYTF

j_call: TRBJ2-2
v_call: TRBV9
cdr3_aa: CASSATGSTGELFF

j_call: TRBJ2-7
v_call: TRBV6-5
cdr3_aa: CASRYREAGFREQYF

j_call: TRBJ1-5
v_call: TRBV28
cdr3_aa: CASSFRNRGQPQHF

j_call: TRBJ1-4
v_call: TRBV9
cdr3_aa: CASSVGRDEKLFF

j_call: TRBJ2-7
v_call: TRBV15
cdr3_aa: CATSTVRVLADYEQYF

j_call: TRBJ2-7
v_call: TRBV5-6
cdr3_aa: CASSSRRLAGRAYEQYF

j_call: TRBJ2-7
v_call: TRBV7-9
cdr3_aa: CASSTRDSPYEQYF

j_call: TRBJ2-1
v_call: TRBV5-6
cdr3_aa: CASSLPGLRNEQFF

j_call: TRBJ2-2
v_call: TRBV7-2
cdr3_aa: CASSPQLGGELFF

j_call: TRBJ2-1
v_call: TRBV7-9
cdr3_aa: CASSFPGGEEQFF

j_call: TRBJ2-5
v_call: TRBV14
cdr3_aa: CASSPTGTSGTQYF

j_call: TRBJ1-1
v_call: TRBV7-9
cdr3_aa: CASSMTGAEAFF

j_call: TRBJ1-1
v_call: TRBV28
cdr3_aa: CASRTMNTEAFF

j_call: TRBJ1-5
v_call: TRBV2
cdr3_aa: CASTIGIRQGGQPQHF

j_call: TRBJ2-1
v_call: TRBV7-9
cdr3_aa: CASSPGTQKYYNEQFF

j_call: TRBJ2-1
v_call: TRBV7-9
cdr3_aa: CASSPPRTPLAGGEQFF

j_call: TRBJ1-2
v_call: TRBV5-1
cdr3_aa: CASGSEGQGYGYTF

j_call: TRBJ1-4
v_call: TRBV2
cdr3_aa: CLQRVATNEKLFF

j_call: TRBJ1-1
v_call: TRBV7-9
cdr3_aa: CASSLFLNRAFF

j_call: TRBJ2-3
v_call: TRBV9
cdr3_aa: CASSVGVAGDVSDTQYF

j_call: TRBJ1-1
v_call: TRBV9
cdr3_aa: CASSRQGAQFPAFF

j_call: TRBJ2-2
v_call: TRBV27
cdr3_aa: CASSFYQGGRGLFF

j_call: TRBJ2-1
v_call: TRBV7-9
cdr3_aa: CASSSRYYNEQFF

j_call: TRBJ2-4
v_call: TRBV6-1
cdr3_aa: CASSGTPGIQNIQYF

j_call: TRBJ1-2
v_call: TRBV6-6
cdr3_aa: CASSYNPEPNYGYTF